This TCR beta chain came from a study of cytomegalovirus exposure and HLA in healthy donors. Study-level background: Inside one of the first data releases sat about 85 million unique TCRs taken from HLA-typed donors. Study-wide results and limits: Previously analyzed data showed that most TCR beta V segments were productive at a frequency of about 87% or about 30%. For most TCR sequences rarity was the rule, although some public TCRs occurred in many donors.

Regarding donors, all were healthy bone marrow donors. The CDR3 loop spans 16 amino acids. The trim removed 1 base at V and 4 bases at J, leaving 13 bases unmatched. The germline V gene encodes CDR1 GTSNPN and CDR2 SVGIG (reference sequence). The sample holds one count of this clone. No antigen is known for it. Both 60 Vbeta primers and 13 Jbeta primers went into the PCR. Here immunoSEQ multiplex PCR was the method, and the copy in TCRdb shows in-frame clones only, minus some. Of approximately 160,000 clones listed, 65% to 80% are singletons. The J gene is TRBJ2-7, the V gene TRBV30, with 7 bases lining up with TRBD2. The sequenced material came from PBMCs. The source of this sequence is a young woman in good health and CMV-seronegative. The CDR3: CAWSGRGTGSRYEQYF. The CDR3 DNA sequence: TGTGCCTGGAGTGGGCGGGGGACGGGATCCAGGTACGAGCAGTACTTC.